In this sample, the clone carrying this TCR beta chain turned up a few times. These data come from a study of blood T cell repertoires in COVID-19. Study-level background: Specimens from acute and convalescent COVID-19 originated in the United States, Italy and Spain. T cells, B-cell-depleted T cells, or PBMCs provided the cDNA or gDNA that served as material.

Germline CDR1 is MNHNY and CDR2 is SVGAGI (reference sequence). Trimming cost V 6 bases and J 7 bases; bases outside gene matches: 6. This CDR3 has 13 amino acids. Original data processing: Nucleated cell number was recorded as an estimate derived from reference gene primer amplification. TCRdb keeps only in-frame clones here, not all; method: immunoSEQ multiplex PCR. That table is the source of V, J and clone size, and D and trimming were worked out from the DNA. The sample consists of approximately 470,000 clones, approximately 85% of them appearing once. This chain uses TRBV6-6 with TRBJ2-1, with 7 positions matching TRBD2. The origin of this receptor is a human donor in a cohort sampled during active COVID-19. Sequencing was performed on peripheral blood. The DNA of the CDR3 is TGTGCCAGCAGACCTAAAGCGGGGAATGAGCAGTTCTTC. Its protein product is CASRPKAGNEQFF.